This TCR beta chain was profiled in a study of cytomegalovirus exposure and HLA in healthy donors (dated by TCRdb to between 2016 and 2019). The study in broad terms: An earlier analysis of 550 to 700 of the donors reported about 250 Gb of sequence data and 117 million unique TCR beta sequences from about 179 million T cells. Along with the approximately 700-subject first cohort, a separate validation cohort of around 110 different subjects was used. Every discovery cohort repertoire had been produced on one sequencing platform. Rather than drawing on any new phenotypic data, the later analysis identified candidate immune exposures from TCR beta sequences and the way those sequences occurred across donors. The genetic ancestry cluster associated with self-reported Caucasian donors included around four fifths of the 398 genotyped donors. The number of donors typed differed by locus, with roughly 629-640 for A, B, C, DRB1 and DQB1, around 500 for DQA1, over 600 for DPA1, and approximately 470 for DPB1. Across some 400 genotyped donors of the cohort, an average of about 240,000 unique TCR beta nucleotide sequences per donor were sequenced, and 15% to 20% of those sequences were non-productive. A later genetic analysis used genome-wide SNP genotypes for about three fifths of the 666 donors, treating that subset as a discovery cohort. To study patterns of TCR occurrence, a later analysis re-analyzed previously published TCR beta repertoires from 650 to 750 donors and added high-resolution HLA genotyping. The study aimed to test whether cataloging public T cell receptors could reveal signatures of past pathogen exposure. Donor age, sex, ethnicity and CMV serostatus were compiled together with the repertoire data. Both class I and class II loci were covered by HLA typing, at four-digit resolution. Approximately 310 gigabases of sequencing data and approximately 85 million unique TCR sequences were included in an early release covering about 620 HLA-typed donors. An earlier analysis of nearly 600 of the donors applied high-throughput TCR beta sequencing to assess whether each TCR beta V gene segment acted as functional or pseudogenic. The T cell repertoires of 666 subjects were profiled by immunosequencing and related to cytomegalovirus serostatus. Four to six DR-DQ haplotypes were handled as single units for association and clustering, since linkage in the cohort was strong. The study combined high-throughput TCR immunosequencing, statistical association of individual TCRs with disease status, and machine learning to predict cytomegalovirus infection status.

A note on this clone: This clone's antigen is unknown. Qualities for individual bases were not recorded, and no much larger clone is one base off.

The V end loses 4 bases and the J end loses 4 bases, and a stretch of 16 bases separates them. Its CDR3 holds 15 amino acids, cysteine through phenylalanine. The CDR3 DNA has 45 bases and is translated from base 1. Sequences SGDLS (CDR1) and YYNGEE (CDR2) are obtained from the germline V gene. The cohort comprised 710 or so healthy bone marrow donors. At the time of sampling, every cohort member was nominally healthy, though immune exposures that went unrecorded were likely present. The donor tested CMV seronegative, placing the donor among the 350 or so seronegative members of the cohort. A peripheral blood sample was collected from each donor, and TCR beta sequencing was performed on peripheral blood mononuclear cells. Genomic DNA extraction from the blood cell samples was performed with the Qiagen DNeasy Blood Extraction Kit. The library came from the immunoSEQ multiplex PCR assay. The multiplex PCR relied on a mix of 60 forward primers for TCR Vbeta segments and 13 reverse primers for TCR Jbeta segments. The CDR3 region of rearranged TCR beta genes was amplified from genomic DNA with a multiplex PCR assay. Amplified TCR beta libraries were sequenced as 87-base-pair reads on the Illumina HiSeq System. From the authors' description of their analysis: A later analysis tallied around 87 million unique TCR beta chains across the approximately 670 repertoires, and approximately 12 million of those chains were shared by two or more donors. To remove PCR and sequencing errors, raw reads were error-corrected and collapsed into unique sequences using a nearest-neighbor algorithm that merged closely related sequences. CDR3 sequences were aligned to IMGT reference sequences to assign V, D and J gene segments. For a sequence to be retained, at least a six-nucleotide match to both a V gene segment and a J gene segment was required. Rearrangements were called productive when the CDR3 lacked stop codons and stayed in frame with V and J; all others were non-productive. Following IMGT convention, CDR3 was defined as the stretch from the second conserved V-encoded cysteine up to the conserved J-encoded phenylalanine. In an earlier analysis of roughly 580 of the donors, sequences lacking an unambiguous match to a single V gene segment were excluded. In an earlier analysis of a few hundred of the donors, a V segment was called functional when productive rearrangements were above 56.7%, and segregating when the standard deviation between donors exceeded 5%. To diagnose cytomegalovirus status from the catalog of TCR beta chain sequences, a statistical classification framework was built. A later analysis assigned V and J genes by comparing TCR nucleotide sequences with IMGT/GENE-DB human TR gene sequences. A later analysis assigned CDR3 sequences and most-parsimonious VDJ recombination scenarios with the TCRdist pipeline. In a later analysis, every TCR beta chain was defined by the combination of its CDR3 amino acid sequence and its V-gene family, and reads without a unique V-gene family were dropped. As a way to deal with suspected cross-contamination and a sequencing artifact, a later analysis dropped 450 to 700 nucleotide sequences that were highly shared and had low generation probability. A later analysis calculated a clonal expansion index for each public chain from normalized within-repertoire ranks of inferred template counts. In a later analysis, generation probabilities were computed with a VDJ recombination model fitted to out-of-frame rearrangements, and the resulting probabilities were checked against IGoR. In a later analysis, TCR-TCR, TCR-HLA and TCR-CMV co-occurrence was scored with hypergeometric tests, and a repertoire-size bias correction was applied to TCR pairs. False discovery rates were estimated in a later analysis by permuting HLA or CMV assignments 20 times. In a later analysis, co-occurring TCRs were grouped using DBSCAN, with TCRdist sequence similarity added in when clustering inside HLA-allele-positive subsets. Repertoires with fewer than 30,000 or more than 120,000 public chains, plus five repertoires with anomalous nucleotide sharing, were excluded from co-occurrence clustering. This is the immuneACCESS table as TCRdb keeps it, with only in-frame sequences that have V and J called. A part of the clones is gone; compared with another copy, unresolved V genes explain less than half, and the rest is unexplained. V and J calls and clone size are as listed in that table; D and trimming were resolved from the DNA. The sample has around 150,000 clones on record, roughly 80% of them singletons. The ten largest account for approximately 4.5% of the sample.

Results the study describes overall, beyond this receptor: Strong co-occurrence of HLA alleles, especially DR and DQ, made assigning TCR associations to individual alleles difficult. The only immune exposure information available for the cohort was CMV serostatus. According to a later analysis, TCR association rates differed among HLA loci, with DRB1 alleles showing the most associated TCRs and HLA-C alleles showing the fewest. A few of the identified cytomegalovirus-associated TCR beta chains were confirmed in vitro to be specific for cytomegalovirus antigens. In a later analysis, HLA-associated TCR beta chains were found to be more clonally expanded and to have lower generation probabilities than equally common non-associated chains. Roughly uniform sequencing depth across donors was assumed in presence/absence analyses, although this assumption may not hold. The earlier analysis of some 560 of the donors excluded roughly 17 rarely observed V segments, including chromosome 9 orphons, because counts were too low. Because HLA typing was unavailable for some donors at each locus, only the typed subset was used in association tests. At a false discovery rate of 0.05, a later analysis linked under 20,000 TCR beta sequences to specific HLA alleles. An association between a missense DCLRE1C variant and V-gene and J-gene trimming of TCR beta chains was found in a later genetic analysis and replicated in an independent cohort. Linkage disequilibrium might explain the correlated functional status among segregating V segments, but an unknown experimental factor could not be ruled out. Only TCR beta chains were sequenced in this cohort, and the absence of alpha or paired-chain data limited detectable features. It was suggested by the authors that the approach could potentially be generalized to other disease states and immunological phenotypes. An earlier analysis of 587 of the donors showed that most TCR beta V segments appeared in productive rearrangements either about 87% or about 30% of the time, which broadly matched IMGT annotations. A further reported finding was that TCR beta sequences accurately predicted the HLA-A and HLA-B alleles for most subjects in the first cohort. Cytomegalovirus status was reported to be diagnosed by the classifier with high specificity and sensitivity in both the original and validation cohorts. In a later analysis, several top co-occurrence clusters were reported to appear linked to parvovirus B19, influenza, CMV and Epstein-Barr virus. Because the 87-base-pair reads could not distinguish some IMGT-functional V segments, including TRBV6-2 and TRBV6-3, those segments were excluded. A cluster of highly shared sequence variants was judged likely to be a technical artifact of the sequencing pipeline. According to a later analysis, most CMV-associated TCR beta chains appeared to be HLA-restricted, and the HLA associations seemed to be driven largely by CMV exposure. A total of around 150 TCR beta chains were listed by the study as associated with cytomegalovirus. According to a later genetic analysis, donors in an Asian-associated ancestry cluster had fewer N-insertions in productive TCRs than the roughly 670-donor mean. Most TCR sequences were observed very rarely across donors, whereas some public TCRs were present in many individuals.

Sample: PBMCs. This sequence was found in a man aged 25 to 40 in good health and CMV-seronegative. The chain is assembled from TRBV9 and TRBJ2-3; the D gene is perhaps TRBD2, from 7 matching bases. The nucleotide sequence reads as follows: TGTGCCAGCAGCCCCGAGGGGGGAGGGGCAGATACGCAGTATTTT. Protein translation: CASSPEGGGADTQYF.